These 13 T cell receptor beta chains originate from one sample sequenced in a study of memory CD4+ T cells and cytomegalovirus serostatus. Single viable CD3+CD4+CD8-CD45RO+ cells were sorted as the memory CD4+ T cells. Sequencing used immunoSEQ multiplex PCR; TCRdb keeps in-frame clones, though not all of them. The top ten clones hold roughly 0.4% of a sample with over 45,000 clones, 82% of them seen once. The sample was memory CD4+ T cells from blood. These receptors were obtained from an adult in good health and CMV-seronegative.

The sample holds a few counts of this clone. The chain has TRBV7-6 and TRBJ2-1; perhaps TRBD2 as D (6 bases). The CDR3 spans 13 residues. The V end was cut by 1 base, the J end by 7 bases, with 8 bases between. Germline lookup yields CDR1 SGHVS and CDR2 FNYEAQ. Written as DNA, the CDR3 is TGTGCCAGCAGCTTAGTTGGGGGGAATGAGCAGTTCTTC. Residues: CASSLVGGNEQFF.

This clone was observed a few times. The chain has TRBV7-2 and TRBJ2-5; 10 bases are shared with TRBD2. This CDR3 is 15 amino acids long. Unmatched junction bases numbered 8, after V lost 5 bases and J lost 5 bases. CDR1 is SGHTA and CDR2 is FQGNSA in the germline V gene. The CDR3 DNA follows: TGTGCCAGCAGCCCTGGGGGGACTAGCGTGGAGACCCAGTACTTC. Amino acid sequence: CASSPGGTSVETQYF. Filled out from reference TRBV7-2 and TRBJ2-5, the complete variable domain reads GAGVSQSPSNKVTEKGKDVELRCDPISGHTALYWYRQSLGQGLEFLIYFQGNSAPDKSGLPSDRFSAERTGGSVSTLTIQRTQQEDSAVYLCASSPGGTSVETQYFGPGTRLLVL.

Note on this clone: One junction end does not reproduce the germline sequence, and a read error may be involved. CDR3 DNA: TGTGCCAGCAGGAAACAGGGCTATGGCTACGCCTTC. It encodes CASRKQGYGYAF. The V and J genes are TRBV28 and TRBJ1-2; D possibly corresponds to TRBD1 (6 bases). The length of the CDR3 is 12 residues. In germline, CDR1 is MDHEN, CDR2 SYDVKM.

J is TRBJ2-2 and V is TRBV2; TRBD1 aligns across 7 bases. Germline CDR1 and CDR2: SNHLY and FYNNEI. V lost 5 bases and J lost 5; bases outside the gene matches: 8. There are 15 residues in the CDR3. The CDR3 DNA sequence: TGTGCCAGCAGTCCCAGACAGGGTACTACCGGGGAGCTGTTTTTT. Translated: CASSPRQGTTGELFF.

In DNA form, the CDR3 reads TGCGCCAGCTGGCTAAATGATGATTCACCCCTCCACTTT. Encoded protein: CASWLNDDSPLHF. This rearrangement joins TRBV5-1 to TRBJ1-6; D gene unclear. Germline V gives CDR1 SGHRS, CDR2 YFSETQ. With 7 bases removed from V and 8 bases from J, the gap between germline ends came to 13 bases. The CDR3 runs to 13 residues.

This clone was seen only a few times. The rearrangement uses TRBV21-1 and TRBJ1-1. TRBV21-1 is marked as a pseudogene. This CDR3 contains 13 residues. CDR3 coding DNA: TGTGCCAGCAGCGGGGTAAGGACGACTGAAGCTTTCTTT. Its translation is CASSGVRTTEAFF.

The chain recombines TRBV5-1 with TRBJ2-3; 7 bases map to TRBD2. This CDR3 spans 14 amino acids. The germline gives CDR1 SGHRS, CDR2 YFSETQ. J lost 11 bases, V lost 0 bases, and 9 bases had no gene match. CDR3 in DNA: TGCGCCAGCAGCTTGGCGGGACTATCGGACGGGCAGTATTTT. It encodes CASSLAGLSDGQYF. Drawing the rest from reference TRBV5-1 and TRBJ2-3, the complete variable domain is KAGVTQTPRYLIKTRGQQVTLSCSPISGHRSVSWYQQTPGQGLQFLFEYFSETQRNKGNFPGRFSGRQFSNSRSEMNVSTLELGDSALYLCASSLAGLSDGQYFGPGTRLTVL.

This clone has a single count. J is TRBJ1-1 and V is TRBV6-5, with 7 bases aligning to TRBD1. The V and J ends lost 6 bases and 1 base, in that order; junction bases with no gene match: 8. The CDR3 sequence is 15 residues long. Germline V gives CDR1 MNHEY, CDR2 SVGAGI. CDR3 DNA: TGTGCCAGCAGGCGGCAGGGGGGGACGAACACTGAAGCTTTCTTT. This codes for CASRRQGGTNTEAFF.

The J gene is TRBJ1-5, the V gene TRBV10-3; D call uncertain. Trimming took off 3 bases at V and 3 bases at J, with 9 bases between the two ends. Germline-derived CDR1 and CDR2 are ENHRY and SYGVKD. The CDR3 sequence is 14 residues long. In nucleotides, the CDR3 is TGTGCCATCAGTGATCTTCGGACCAATCAGCCCCAGCATTTT. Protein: CAISDLRTNQPQHF.

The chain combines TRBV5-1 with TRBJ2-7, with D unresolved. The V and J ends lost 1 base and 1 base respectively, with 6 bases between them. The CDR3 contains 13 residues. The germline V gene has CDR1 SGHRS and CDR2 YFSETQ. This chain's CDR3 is CASSLTSSYEQYF. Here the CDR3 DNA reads TGCGCCAGCAGCTTGACATCTTCCTACGAGCAGTACTTC.

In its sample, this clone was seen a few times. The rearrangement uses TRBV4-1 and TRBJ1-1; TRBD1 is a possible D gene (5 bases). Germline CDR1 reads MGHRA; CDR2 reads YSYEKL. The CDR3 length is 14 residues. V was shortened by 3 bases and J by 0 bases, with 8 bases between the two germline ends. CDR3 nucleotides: TGCGCCAGCAGCCAGGGGGTCATGAACACTGAAGCTTTCTTT. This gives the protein CASSQGVMNTEAFF.

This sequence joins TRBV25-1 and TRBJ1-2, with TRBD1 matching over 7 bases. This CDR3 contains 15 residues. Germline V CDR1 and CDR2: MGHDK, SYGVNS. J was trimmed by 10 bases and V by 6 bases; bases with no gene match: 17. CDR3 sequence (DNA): TGTGCCAGCAGCAACAACAGGGGCAGGGGCGCTATCTACACCTTC. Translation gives CASSNNRGRGAIYTF.

CDR3 sequence (DNA): TGTGCCAGCAGCTCCTTGGATGAAGCTTTCTTT. It is translated as CASSSLDEAFF. This chain connects TRBV7-9 to TRBJ1-1; D is unclear. This CDR3 is 11 amino acids long. Germline-derived CDR1 and CDR2 are SEHNR and FQNEAQ (reference sequence). Trimming stripped 4 bases from V and 7 bases from J, with 7 bases between.